These 22 T cell receptor beta chains were all obtained from the same sample, sequenced in a study of blood T cell repertoires in COVID-19. Sequenced by immunoSEQ multiplex PCR; TCRdb stores in-frame clones only, minus some. The repertoire holds fewer than 90,000 clones, with approximately 88% as singletons. Specimen: peripheral blood. Receptors originate from a man in his 70s with acute or convalescent COVID-19.

The V and J genes are TRBV6-6 and TRBJ2-7, with a possible D match to TRBD2 (5 bases). This CDR3 has 15 residues. Trimming stripped 5 bases from V and 0 bases from J, with 14 bases between. Germline CDR1 and CDR2: MNHNY and SVGAGI (reference sequence). Here the CDR3 DNA reads TGTGCCAGCAGTACTAGGTCGGCTAGCTCCTACGAGCAGTACTTC. It encodes CASSTRSASSYEQYF.

The chain uses TRBV6-1 and TRBJ1-5; TRBD1 matches 7 bases. CDR1 is MNHNS and CDR2 is SASEGT in the germline V gene. Trimming at V came to 4 bases and at J to 7 bases, leaving 13 bases not matched to a gene. The CDR3 runs to 16 residues. The CDR3 reads CASSVTPDRDRQPQHF. Written as DNA, the CDR3 is TGTGCCAGCAGTGTAACGCCTGACAGGGACCGACAGCCCCAGCATTTT.

V is TRBV5-4 and J is TRBJ1-3, with 9 positions matching TRBD1. V shed 4 bases, J shed 6 bases, and the junction held 5 bases outside the gene matches. The CDR3 length is 14 residues. Germline V gene data show CDR1 as SGHNT and CDR2 as YYREEE (reference sequence). The CDR3 nucleotides are TGTGCCAGCAGCCGGGACAGGGTGTCAAACACCATATATTTT. Protein: CASSRDRVSNTIYF.

V is TRBV6-5 and J is TRBJ1-5; D not resolved. The V end was cut by 7 bases, the J end by 3 bases, with 13 bases between. The CDR3 totals 14 residues. Per the germline V gene, CDR1 is MNHEY and CDR2 is SVGAGI. CDR3: CASTHLGNNQPQHF. DNA of the CDR3: TGTGCCAGCACCCACCTCGGTAACAATCAGCCCCAGCATTTT.

V and J are TRBV27 and TRBJ2-1, with 9 bases lining up with TRBD1. V was pared by 7 bases and J by 10 bases, with 11 bases of the junction left unmatched. Germline CDR1 reads MNHEY; CDR2 reads SMNVEV (reference sequence). There are 14 residues in the CDR3. CDR3 sequence reads: CASKEGTGGYEQFF. In nucleotides, the CDR3 is TGTGCCAGCAAGGAAGGCACAGGGGGCTACGAGCAGTTCTTC.

V gene TRBV28 combines with J gene TRBJ2-2; 14 nucleotides align to TRBD2. Germline CDR1 MDHEN, CDR2 SYDVKM. Trimming cost V 2 bases and J 9 bases; bases outside gene matches: 2. CDR3 length: 15 amino acids. CDR3 sequence: CASSLGLAGGWELFF. CDR3 DNA sequence: TGTGCCAGCAGTTTAGGACTAGCGGGAGGTTGGGAGCTGTTTTTT. Looking up the rest from reference TRBV28 and TRBJ2-2 gives the full variable domain: DVKVTQSSRYLVKRTGEKVFLECVQDMDHENMFWYRQDPGLGLRLIYFSYDVKMKEKGDIPEGYSVSREKKERFSLILESASTNQTSMYLCASSLGLAGGWELFFGEGSRLTVL.

This clone appeared a single time. The CDR3 loop is CASSEKQGSAFF. The CDR3 nucleotides are TGCGCCAGCAGTGAGAAACAGGGTAGTGCTTTCTTT. The chain joins TRBV10-2 to TRBJ1-1; possibly TRBD1 for D (6 bases). Germline loops: CDR1 WSHSY, CDR2 SAAADI. V lost 2 bases to trimming and J lost 11 bases, with 12 bases between them. The CDR3 length is 12 residues.

This sequence joins TRBV24-1 and TRBJ2-3; 13 bases agree with TRBD2. With 4 bases clipped from V and 4 bases from J, the junction kept 7 bases outside the gene matches. This CDR3 has 17 amino acids. Looked up from germline, CDR1 is KGHDR and CDR2 is SFDVKD. For the CDR3, the DNA is TGTGCCACCAGTGACCCACTAGCGGGAGGGCCCCCAGATACGCAGTATTTT. It is translated as CATSDPLAGGPPDTQYF.

V is TRBV6-2 or TRBV6-3 and J is TRBJ1-5; 9 bases are a match to TRBD1. CDR1 and CDR2 (germline): MNHEY, SVGEGT. Trimming removed 2 bases from V and 0 bases from J; junction bases left unmatched: 5. This CDR3 spans 17 amino acids. The chain's CDR3 is CASSYGTGRYSNQPQHF. The CDR3 nucleotides are TGTGCCAGCAGTTACGGGACAGGGCGATATAGCAATCAGCCCCAGCATTTT.

This rearrangement joins TRBV6-5 to TRBJ1-2; TRBD1 might be the D (6 bases). CDR3 length: 13 amino acids. The germline V and J ends were trimmed by 6 bases and 4 bases, with 12 bases remaining between them. Germline CDR1 reads MNHEY; CDR2 reads SVGAGI. The CDR3 DNA reads TGTGCCAGCAGCCCCGACAGGCCCTATGGCTACACCTTC. Amino acid sequence: CASSPDRPYGYTF.

V and J are TRBV9 and TRBJ2-1; 16 bases are shared with TRBD2. V lost 3 bases to trimming and J lost 4 bases; unmatched junction nucleotides: 4. The CDR3 covers 17 residues. Per germline, CDR1 SGDLS and CDR2 YYNGEE. The CDR3 coding sequence is TGTGCCAGCAGCGCAGGGACTAGCGGGGGGGTATACAATGAGCAGTTCTTC. The encoded protein is CASSAGTSGGVYNEQFF.

CDR3 protein: CASSPPDGYQPQHF. CDR3 coding DNA: TGTGCCAGCTCACCTCCCGACGGGTATCAGCCCCAGCATTTT. This chain connects TRBV18 to TRBJ1-5; D uncertain. The V end lost 3 bases, the J end lost 5 bases, and 11 bases lay between the germline ends. The germline V gene has CDR1 KGHSH and CDR2 LQKENI. The CDR3 runs 14 residues.

The gene calls are TRBV3-1 (or the pseudogene TRBV3-2) and TRBJ2-4; TRBD1 matches at 9 bases. Germline V gene data show CDR1 as LGHDT and CDR2 as YNNKEL (reference sequence). Trimming cost V 4 bases and J 8 bases; bases outside gene matches: 9. CDR3 size: 15 residues. CDR3 DNA: TGTGCCAGCAGCCCTCGGGACAGGGAATGGGACATTCAGTACTTC. This encodes CASSPRDREWDIQYF.

J is TRBJ2-3 and V is TRBV11-2, with TRBD2 identical over 10 bases. Germline V gene sequence: CDR1 SGHAT, CDR2 FQNNGV. J lost 4 bases, V lost 8 bases, and 12 bases had no gene match. This CDR3 comprises 16 residues. CDR3 sequence (DNA): TGTGCCAGCTCGATAGTGAGCGGGGGGGCCCCAGATACGCAGTATTTT. This sequence encodes CASSIVSGGAPDTQYF.

The chain carries TRBV5-6 and TRBJ1-5; D gene uncertain. Deletions cut 1 base from V and 5 bases from J, with 16 bases between. The CDR3 spans 16 residues. Per the germline V gene, CDR1 is SGHDT and CDR2 is YYEEEE. Here the CDR3 reads CASSLLRADWDQPQHF. The DNA of the CDR3 is TGTGCCAGCAGCTTGTTGAGAGCGGACTGGGATCAGCCCCAGCATTTT.

The chain employs TRBV28 and TRBJ1-1; D uncertain. Germline CDR1 reads MDHEN; CDR2 reads SYDVKM. CDR3 size: 15 residues. Between the trimmed V and J ends, which lost 3 bases and 7 bases, there was a span of 18 bases. DNA for the CDR3: TGTGCCAGCAGTTTTTATTCAGACACGTCAGATGAAGCTTTCTTT. Translated, it gives CASSFYSDTSDEAFF.

The rearrangement joins TRBV6-5 to TRBJ2-2, with 7 positions matching TRBD2. Germline V CDR1 and CDR2: MNHEY, SVGAGI. The CDR3 has 15 amino acids. V lost 8 bases to trimming and J lost 8 bases; unmatched junction nucleotides: 14. The CDR3 DNA follows: TGTGCCAGCGGGCTTAGCGGGTATAGAGCTGGGGAGCTGTTTTTT. Amino acids: CASGLSGYRAGELFF.

The chain is built from TRBV12-3 or TRBV12-4 and TRBJ1-1; no reliable D call. Between the trimmed V and J ends, which lost 6 bases and 6 bases, there was a span of 14 bases. This CDR3 contains 13 residues. The CDR3 DNA reads as TGTGCCAGCAGACATCCTCCGGCGGCTGAAGCTTTCTTT. Protein sequence: CASRHPPAAEAFF.

The chain recombines TRBV5-1 with TRBJ1-3, with D possibly being TRBD1 (6 bases). From germline, CDR1 is SGHRS and CDR2 YFSETQ. The CDR3 consists of 14 residues. V was cut by 2 bases and J by 3 bases, with 9 bases left in between. This CDR3 reads CASSLTGFGNTIYF. CDR3 nucleotide sequence: TGCGCCAGCAGCTTAACAGGGTTTGGAAACACCATATATTTT.

A few counts support this clone. The J gene is TRBJ2-7, the V gene TRBV19; D is uncertain. The V end was cut by 5 bases, the J end by 0 bases, with 11 bases between. The CDR3 is 14 residues long. The germline CDR1 and CDR2 sequences are LNHDA and SQIVND (reference sequence). For the CDR3, the DNA is TGTGCCAGTAGTGAAGTCCCAGGCTCCTACGAGCAGTACTTC. As protein: CASSEVPGSYEQYF. Combining the CDR3 with reference TRBV19 and TRBJ2-7 gives the whole variable domain DGGITQSPKYLFRKEGQNVTLSCEQNLNHDAMYWYRQDPGQGLRLIYYSQIVNDFQKGDIAEGYSVSREKKESFPLTVTSAQKNPTAFYLCASSEVPGSYEQYFGPGTRLTVT.

This chain joins TRBV4-1 and TRBJ1-5; D remains ambiguous. The CDR3 has 14 amino acids. Trimming took off 0 bases at V and 4 bases at J, with 7 bases between the two ends. The germline V gene has CDR1 MGHRA and CDR2 YSYEKL. In nucleotides, the CDR3 is TGCGCCAGCAGCCAAGAATCGCGGAATCAGCCCCAGCATTTT. This codes for CASSQESRNQPQHF.

The rearrangement uses TRBV3-1 (or the pseudogene TRBV3-2) and TRBJ1-6; D ambiguous. Per germline, CDR1 LGHDT and CDR2 YNNKEL (reference sequence). Trimming left V 1 base short and J 10 bases short, with 11 bases between. This CDR3 spans 14 amino acids. CDR3 nucleotides: TGTGCCAGCAGCCAAGCCGGGGAGCGATCACCCCTCCACTTT. Translation: CASSQAGERSPLHF.